One T cell receptor (beta chain) is described in this entry. Its specificity is unknown. This PCR relied on a set of 60 Vbeta primers and 13 Jbeta primers. The table came from immunoSEQ multiplex PCR; TCRdb's copy has only in-frame clones and leaves some out. The sample shows 120,000 or so clones, approximately 76% of them seen only once. Germline CDR1 LNHDA, CDR2 SQIVND (reference sequence). V lost 9 bases and J lost 7; bases outside the gene matches: 13. The CDR3 is 14 residues long. This sample was included in a study of cytomegalovirus exposure and HLA in healthy donors. The wider study: HLA-typed donors were the source of 80 million to 90 million unique TCRs, which an early data release held.

Study-level results: Presence/absence analyses rested on an assumption that sequencing depth was roughly uniform across donors. Most TCR sequences showed up rarely, but some public TCRs showed up in many donors.

This clonotype was sampled from a man aged 45 to 65 in good health and CMV-seropositive. The chain combines TRBV19 with TRBJ1-2; 8 bases are shared with TRBD1. The sequenced material came from PBMCs. The CDR3 coding sequence is TGTGCCAGCAAGCGGACAGGGTGGTCGGCTGGCTACACCTTC. Translated, it gives CASKRTGWSAGYTF.